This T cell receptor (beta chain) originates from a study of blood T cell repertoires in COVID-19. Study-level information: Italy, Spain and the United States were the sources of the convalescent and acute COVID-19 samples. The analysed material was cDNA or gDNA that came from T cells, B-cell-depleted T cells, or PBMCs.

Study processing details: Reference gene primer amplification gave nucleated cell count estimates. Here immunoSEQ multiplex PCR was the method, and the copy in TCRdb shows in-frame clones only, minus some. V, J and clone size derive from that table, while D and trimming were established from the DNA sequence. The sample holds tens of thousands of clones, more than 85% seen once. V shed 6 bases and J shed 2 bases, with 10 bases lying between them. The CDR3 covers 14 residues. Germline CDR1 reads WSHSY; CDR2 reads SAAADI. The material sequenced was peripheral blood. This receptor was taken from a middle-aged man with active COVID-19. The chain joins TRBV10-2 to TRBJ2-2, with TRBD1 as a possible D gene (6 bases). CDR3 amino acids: CASSRDTNTGELFF. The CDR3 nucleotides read TGCGCCAGCAGCCGGGACACAAACACCGGGGAGCTGTTTTTT.